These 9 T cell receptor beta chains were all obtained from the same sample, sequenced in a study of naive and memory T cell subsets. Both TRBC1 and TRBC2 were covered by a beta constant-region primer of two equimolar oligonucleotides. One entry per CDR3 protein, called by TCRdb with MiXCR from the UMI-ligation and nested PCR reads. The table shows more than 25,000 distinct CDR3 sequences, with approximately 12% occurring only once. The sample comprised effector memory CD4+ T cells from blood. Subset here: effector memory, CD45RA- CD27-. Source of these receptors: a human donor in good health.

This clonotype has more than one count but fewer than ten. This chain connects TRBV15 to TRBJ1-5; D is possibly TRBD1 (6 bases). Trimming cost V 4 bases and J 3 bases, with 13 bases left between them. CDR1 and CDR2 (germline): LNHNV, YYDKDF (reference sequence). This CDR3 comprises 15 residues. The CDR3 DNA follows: TGTGCCACCAGCATGGACAGACCCCACAATCAGCCCCAGCATTTT. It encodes CATSMDRPHNQPQHF.

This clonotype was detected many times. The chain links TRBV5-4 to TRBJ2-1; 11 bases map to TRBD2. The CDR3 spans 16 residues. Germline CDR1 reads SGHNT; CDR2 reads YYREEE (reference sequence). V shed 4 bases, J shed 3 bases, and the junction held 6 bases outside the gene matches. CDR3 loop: CASSATGTSGYNEQFF. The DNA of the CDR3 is TGTGCCAGCAGCGCGACCGGGACTAGCGGCTACAATGAGCAGTTCTTC. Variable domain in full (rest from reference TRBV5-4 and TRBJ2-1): ETGVTQSPTHLIKTRGQQVTLRCSSQSGHNTVSWYQQALGQGPQFIFQYYREEENGRGNFPPRFSGLQFPNYSSELNVNALELDDSALYLCASSATGTSGYNEQFFGPGTRLTVL.

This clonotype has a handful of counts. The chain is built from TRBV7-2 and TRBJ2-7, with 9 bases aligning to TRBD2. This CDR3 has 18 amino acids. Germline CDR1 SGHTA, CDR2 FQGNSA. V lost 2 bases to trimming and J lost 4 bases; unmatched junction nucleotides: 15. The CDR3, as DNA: TGTGCCAGCAGCTTAAAGTCGGAGCTAGCGGGAACGAAGTACGAGCAGTACTTC. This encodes CASSLKSELAGTKYEQYF.

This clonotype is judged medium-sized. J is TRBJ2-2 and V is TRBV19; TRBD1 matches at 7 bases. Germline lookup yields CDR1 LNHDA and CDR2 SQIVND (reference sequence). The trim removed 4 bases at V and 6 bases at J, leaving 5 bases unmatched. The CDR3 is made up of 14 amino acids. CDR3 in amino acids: CASSTTGTAGELFF. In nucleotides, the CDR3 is TGTGCCAGTAGTACGACAGGGACCGCCGGGGAGCTGTTTTTT.

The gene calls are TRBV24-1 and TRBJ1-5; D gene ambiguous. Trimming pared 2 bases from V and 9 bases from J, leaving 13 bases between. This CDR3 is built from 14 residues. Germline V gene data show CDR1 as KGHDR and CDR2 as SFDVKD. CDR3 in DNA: TGTGCCACCAGTGATTCAATAGTTTCGGGGCCCCAGCATTTT. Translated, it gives CATSDSIVSGPQHF.

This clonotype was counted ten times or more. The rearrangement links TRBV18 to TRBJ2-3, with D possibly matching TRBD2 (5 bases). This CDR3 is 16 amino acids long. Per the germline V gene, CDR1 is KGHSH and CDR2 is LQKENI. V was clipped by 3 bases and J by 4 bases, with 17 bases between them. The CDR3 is CASSPQETTRPDTQYF. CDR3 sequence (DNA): TGTGCCAGCTCACCTCAGGAGACTACTCGCCCAGATACGCAGTATTTT.

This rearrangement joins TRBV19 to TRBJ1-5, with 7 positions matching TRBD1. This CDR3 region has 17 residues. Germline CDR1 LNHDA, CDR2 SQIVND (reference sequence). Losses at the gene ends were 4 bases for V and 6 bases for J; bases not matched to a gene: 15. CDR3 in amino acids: CASSTSPGQPRGQPQHF. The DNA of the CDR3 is TGTGCCAGTAGTACCAGTCCGGGACAGCCTCGGGGTCAGCCCCAGCATTTT.

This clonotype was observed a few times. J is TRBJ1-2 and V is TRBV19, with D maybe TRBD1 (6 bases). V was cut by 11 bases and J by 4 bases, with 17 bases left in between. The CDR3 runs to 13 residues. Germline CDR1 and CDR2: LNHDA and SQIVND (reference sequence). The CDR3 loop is CASAPKGVYGYTF. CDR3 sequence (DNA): TGTGCCTCGGCCCCCAAGGGGGTCTATGGCTACACCTTC.

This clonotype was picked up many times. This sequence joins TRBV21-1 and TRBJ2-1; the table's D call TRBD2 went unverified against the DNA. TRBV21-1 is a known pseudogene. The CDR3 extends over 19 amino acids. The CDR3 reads CASHRGLAGGPVTYNEQFF. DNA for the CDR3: TGTGCCAGCCATCGCGGACTAGCGGGAGGGCCAGTAACCTACAATGAGCAGTTCTTC.